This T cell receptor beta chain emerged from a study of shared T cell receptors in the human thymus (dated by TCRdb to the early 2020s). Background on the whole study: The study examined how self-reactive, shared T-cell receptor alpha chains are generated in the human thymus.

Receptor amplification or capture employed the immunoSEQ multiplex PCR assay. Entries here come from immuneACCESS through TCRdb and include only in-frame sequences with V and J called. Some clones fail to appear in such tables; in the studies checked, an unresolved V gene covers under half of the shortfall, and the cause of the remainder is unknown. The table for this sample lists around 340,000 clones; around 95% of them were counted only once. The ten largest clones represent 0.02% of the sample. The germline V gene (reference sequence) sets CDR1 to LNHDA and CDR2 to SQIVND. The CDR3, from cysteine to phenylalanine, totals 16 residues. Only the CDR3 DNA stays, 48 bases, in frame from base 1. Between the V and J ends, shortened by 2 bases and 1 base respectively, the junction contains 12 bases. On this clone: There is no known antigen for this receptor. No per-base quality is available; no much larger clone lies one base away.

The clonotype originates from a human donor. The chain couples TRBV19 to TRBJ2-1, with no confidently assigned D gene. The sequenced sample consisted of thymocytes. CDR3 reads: CASSITSRPSYNEQFF. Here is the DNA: TGTGCCAGTAGTATAACGTCGAGGCCATCCTACAATGAGCAGTTCTTC.